This T cell receptor beta chain was captured in a study of monozygotic twins with inflammatory bowel disease. Germline CDR1 is SGHRS and CDR2 is YFSETQ. This CDR3 comprises 16 residues. Each CDR3 protein gets one entry in TCRdb, which reprocessed the 5' RACE reads and gives no DNA. The specimen's table records about 450,000 distinct CDR3 sequences. Study conclusions and caveats: Twin concordance left repertoire similarity unchanged, with limited power a possible explanation for this lack of difference. Findings did not support one strong IBD-associated signal or clonotype. Lower TCRbeta diversity (inverse Simpson) was seen in IBD patients than in healthy co-twins.

To note about this clonotype: Its antigen is as yet unknown.

The chain combines TRBV5-1 with TRBJ2-1; TCRdb's D call of TRBD1 is untestable without DNA. Sequencing input: blood. The origin of this receptor is a human donor with ulcerative colitis or Crohn's disease, or a healthy co-twin of an affected twin (not recorded which). CDR3 residues: CASSNTGTENYNEQFF. The entire variable domain, with the rest obtained from reference TRBV5-1 and TRBJ2-1, is as follows: KAGVTQTPRYLIKTRGQQVTLSCSPISGHRSVSWYQQTPGQGLQFLFEYFSETQRNKGNFPGRFSGRQFSNSRSEMNVSTLELGDSALYLCASSNTGTENYNEQFFGPGTRLTVL.